This TCR beta chain appears in the sequencing data of a study of T-cell reconstitution after alpha-beta-depleted transplantation in children. The CDR3 length is 15 residues. Germline lookup yields CDR1 LGHNA and CDR2 YSLEER. V lost 0 bases and J lost 4, with 10 bases in between. TCRbeta library preparation incorporated unique molecular identifiers. TCRdb itself ran the PCR reads through MiXCR, one entry per CDR3 protein. The data contain approximately 340,000 distinct CDR3 sequences, about 9.3% of them singletons. This clonotype occurred many times. This chain links TRBV4-3 with TRBJ2-1, with D perhaps matching TRBD1 (5 bases). The clonotype was recovered from a human donor who donated a stem cell graft to a child with acute lymphoblastic leukemia. Material: PBMCs from the stem cell graft donor, obtained from the stem cell graft. CDR3 in amino acids: CASSQDNQGYNEQFF. Written as DNA, the CDR3 is TGCGCCAGCAGCCAAGATAACCAGGGATACAATGAGCAGTTCTTC.